These T cell receptor beta chains were read from a single sample in a study of PD-L1 blockade in urothelial cancer. Using immunoSEQ multiplex PCR, the repertoire was profiled, and TCRdb retains in-frame clones only, with some absent. The table includes tens of thousands of clones, around four fifths detected once. The input for sequencing was PBMCs, taken around atezolizumab (anti-PD-L1) treatment. All receptors derive from an older man with urothelial cancer. Each CDR3 is given with its conserved first and last residue. The order of the fields is D gene, J gene, clone size, V gene, CDR3 protein, CDR3 DNA. D genes are given only for firm matches. Size is omitted from some rows. Given values are once, few, many or a class for expanded clones.

D: TRBD2; J: TRBJ2-3; size: -; V: TRBV27; CDR3: CASSPPRREIMDTQYF; DNA: TGTGCCAGCAGCCCCCCCAGGCGGGAGATAATGGATACGCAGTATTTT
D: TRBD2; J: TRBJ2-1; size: -; V: TRBV19; CDR3: CASGLAGGHSSYNEQFF; DNA: TGTGCCAGCGGACTAGCGGGGGGCCATAGCTCCTACAATGAGCAGTTCTTC
D: TRBD2; J: TRBJ2-1; size: -; V: TRBV7-8; CDR3: CASSLTGGSYNEQFF; DNA: TGTGCCAGCAGCTTAACGGGAGGGTCCTACAATGAGCAGTTCTTC
D: -; J: TRBJ1-5; size: -; V: TRBV30; CDR3: CAWSVNRVSQPQHF; DNA: TGTGCCTGGAGTGTGAACAGGGTGAGTCAGCCCCAGCATTTT
D: -; J: TRBJ1-2; size: -; V: TRBV13; CDR3: CASSSRGHLPNYGYTF; DNA: TGTGCCAGCAGCTCCCGTGGACACCTTCCTAACTATGGCTACACCTTC
D: -; J: TRBJ2-5; size: -; V: TRBV9; CDR3: CASSVRQAGETQYF; DNA: TGTGCCAGCAGCGTAAGACAGGCGGGAGAGACCCAGTACTTC
D: -; J: TRBJ1-5; size: -; V: TRBV6-1; CDR3: CASSELNSNQPQHF; DNA: TGTGCCAGCAGTGAATTAAATAGCAATCAGCCCCAGCATTTT
D: TRBD2; J: TRBJ2-5; size: -; V: TRBV5-4; CDR3: CASSTGLAAQETQYF; DNA: TGTGCCAGCAGCACCGGACTAGCGGCCCAAGAGACCCAGTACTTC
D: -; J: TRBJ1-4; size: -; V: TRBV12-2; CDR3: CASRFRTGGTNEKLFF; DNA: TGTGCAAGTCGCTTCCGGACAGGGGGGACTAATGAAAAACTGTTTTTT
D: -; J: TRBJ1-5; size: -; V: TRBV25-1; CDR3: CASSEAGNNQPQHF; DNA: TGTGCCAGCAGTGAGGCGGGTAACAATCAGCCCCAGCATTTT
D: TRBD1; J: TRBJ2-5; size: -; V: TRBV18; CDR3: CASSPRTGNVETQYF; DNA: TGTGCCAGCTCACCGCGGACAGGGAATGTGGAGACCCAGTACTTC
D: -; J: TRBJ2-3; size: -; V: TRBV29-1; CDR3: CSVDRTGSTDTQYF; DNA: TGCAGCGTTGATCGCACAGGGAGCACAGATACGCAGTATTTT
D: TRBD1; J: TRBJ1-1; size: -; V: TRBV27; CDR3: CASSPNRGFAEAFF; DNA: TGTGCCAGCAGTCCAAACAGGGGGTTCGCTGAAGCTTTCTTT
D: -; J: TRBJ2-3; size: few; V: TRBV28; CDR3: CASSSPAESDTQYF; DNA: TGTGCCAGCAGTTCCCCGGCGGAGAGCGATACGCAGTATTTT
D: -; J: TRBJ2-7; size: -; V: TRBV25-1; CDR3: CASSEYGGLTSYEQYF; DNA: TGTGCCAGCAGTGAATACGGGGGGCTCACCTCCTACGAGCAGTACTTC
D: -; J: TRBJ1-2; size: once; V: TRBV6-5; CDR3: CAGGVPGLYGYTF; DNA: TGTGCTGGGGGCGTGCCCGGTCTCTATGGCTACACCTTC
D: TRBD2; J: TRBJ2-1; size: many; V: TRBV13; CDR3: CASSFALLAGNNEQFF; DNA: TGTGCCAGCAGCTTCGCTCTGCTAGCGGGGAACAATGAGCAGTTCTTC
D: -; J: TRBJ1-3; size: -; V: TRBV30; CDR3: CAWSPNTGNTIYF; DNA: TGTGCCTGGAGCCCGAACACTGGAAACACCATATATTTT
D: -; J: TRBJ2-2; size: -; V: TRBV5-5; CDR3: CASSWGGGMNTGELFF; DNA: TGTGCCAGCAGCTGGGGTGGCGGGATGAACACCGGGGAGCTGTTTTTT
D: -; J: TRBJ1-1; size: once; V: TRBV18; CDR3: CASSPSTVTWAFF; DNA: TGTGCCAGCTCACCATCGACAGTCACTTGGGCTTTCTTT
D: -; J: TRBJ2-2; size: once; V: TRBV9; CDR3: CASSVDLADTGELFF; DNA: TGTGCCAGCAGCGTAGACTTAGCAGATACCGGGGAGCTGTTTTTT
D: TRBD2; J: TRBJ2-1; size: -; V: TRBV5-1; CDR3: CASSFETSGVNEQFF; DNA: TGCGCCAGCAGCTTCGAGACTAGCGGAGTCAATGAGCAGTTCTTC
D: TRBD1; J: TRBJ1-3; size: -; V: TRBV28; CDR3: CASSLWAGQGRGNTIYF; DNA: TGTGCCAGCAGTTTATGGGCCGGACAGGGGAGGGGAAACACCATATATTTT
D: -; J: TRBJ2-5; size: -; V: TRBV28; CDR3: CASSRDTEETQYF; DNA: TGTGCCAGCAGTCGGGACACCGAAGAGACCCAGTACTTC
D: -; J: TRBJ2-5; size: -; V: TRBV2; CDR3: CASRSGREETQYF; DNA: TGTGCCAGCAGGAGCGGGCGGGAAGAGACCCAGTACTTC
D: TRBD2; J: TRBJ2-7; size: -; V: TRBV6-1; CDR3: CASSALSRERRQYF; DNA: TGTGCCAGCAGTGCGTTGTCGCGGGAGAGGCGGCAGTACTTC
D: TRBD1; J: TRBJ2-7; size: few; V: TRBV29-1; CDR3: CSVVAQGSYEQYF; DNA: TGCAGCGTTGTCGCACAGGGGAGCTACGAGCAGTACTTC
D: TRBD1; J: TRBJ1-4; size: -; V: TRBV7-9; CDR3: CASSLETGTNEKLFF; DNA: TGTGCCAGCAGCTTAGAGACAGGGACTAATGAAAAACTGTTTTTT
D: TRBD2; J: TRBJ2-2; size: -; V: TRBV28; CDR3: CASSPSGRRTGELFF; DNA: TGTGCCAGCAGCCCTAGCGGGAGGCGTACCGGGGAGCTGTTTTTT
D: TRBD2; J: TRBJ2-2; size: -; V: TRBV5-6; CDR3: CASSLPSGRITGELFF; DNA: TGTGCCAGCAGCTTGCCTAGCGGGAGGATCACCGGGGAGCTGTTTTTT
D: -; J: TRBJ2-3; size: -; V: TRBV7-3; CDR3: CASSLLFGDTQYF; DNA: TGTGCCAGCAGTTTACTTTTCGGGGATACGCAGTATTTT
D: TRBD2; J: TRBJ2-3; size: -; V: TRBV18; CDR3: CASSKASGSTDTQYF; DNA: TGTGCCAGCTCAAAAGCTAGCGGGAGCACAGATACGCAGTATTTT
D: -; J: TRBJ1-3; size: -; V: TRBV5-8; CDR3: CASSLGQAHSGNTIYF; DNA: TGTGCCAGCAGCTTGGGTCAGGCTCACTCTGGAAACACCATATATTTT
D: TRBD1; J: TRBJ1-5; size: -; V: TRBV28; CDR3: CASSPISGQLGNQPQHF; DNA: TGTGCCAGCAGTCCTATATCGGGACAGCTGGGGAATCAGCCCCAGCATTTT
D: TRBD1; J: TRBJ2-7; size: once; V: TRBV5-5; CDR3: CASREGTGGDEQYF; DNA: TGTGCCAGCAGGGAGGGGACAGGGGGCGACGAGCAGTACTTC
D: -; J: TRBJ2-7; size: -; V: TRBV5-1; CDR3: CASSADGRSSYEQYF; DNA: TGCGCCAGCAGCGCGGACGGGAGAAGCTCCTACGAGCAGTACTTC
D: -; J: TRBJ2-3; size: -; V: TRBV6-6; CDR3: CASHTSRQGTDTQYF; DNA: TGTGCCAGCCACACCTCGAGGCAGGGTACAGATACGCAGTATTTT
D: TRBD1; J: TRBJ2-7; size: -; V: TRBV19; CDR3: CASSPGQGRYEQYF; DNA: TGTGCCAGTAGTCCGGGACAGGGGAGGTACGAGCAGTACTTC
D: TRBD2; J: TRBJ2-7; size: few; V: TRBV5-1; CDR3: CASSPGTSGSNEQYF; DNA: TGCGCCAGCTCTCCAGGGACTAGCGGGAGTAACGAGCAGTACTTC
D: -; J: TRBJ2-5; size: -; V: TRBV27; CDR3: CASSSPPGTQYF; DNA: TGTGCCAGCAGTTCCCCGCCCGGGACCCAGTACTTC
D: -; J: TRBJ1-2; size: -; V: TRBV4-1; CDR3: CASSPREGPDYGYTF; DNA: TGCGCCAGCAGCCCCCGAGAGGGTCCGGACTATGGCTACACCTTC
D: TRBD1; J: TRBJ1-2; size: -; V: TRBV19; CDR3: CASSVTGTGNYGYTF; DNA: TGTGCCAGTAGCGTGACCGGGACAGGCAACTATGGCTACACCTTC
D: -; J: TRBJ1-2; size: -; V: TRBV28; CDR3: CASSPYIYGYTF; DNA: TGTGCCAGCAGTCCGTACATCTATGGCTACACCTTC
D: -; J: TRBJ1-1; size: -; V: TRBV18; CDR3: CASSPTSGTEAFF; DNA: TGTGCCAGCTCACCAACAAGCGGGACGGAAGCTTTCTTT
D: TRBD1; J: TRBJ1-2; size: -; V: TRBV6-6; CDR3: CASGPGQDYGYTF; DNA: TGTGCCAGCGGCCCGGGACAGGATTATGGCTACACCTTC